What follows are 9 T cell receptor beta chains derived from one specimen sequenced in a study of T cells in women clearing cervical HPV infection. Repertoires were generated with immunoSEQ multiplex PCR, while TCRdb's copy carries only in-frame clones and drops some. With 20,000 to 25,000 clones in the sample, the ten largest clones hold approximately 6%. Specimen: blood buffy coat. These receptors all stem from a woman aged 18 to 75 with a cervical HPV16 infection that either progressed to CIN3+ or cleared (not recorded which).

To note about this clone: The read gets to within 3 residues of the CDR3 end, and the germline J gene fills in the rest. The chain employs TRBV9 and TRBJ2-2; 10 nucleotides agree with TRBD2. The CDR3 sequence is 19 residues long. Germline V gives CDR1 SGDLS, CDR2 YYNGEE. J was trimmed by 0 bases and V by 0 bases; bases with no gene match: 8. CDR3 sequence reads: CASSVGLAGDFPNTGELFF. The DNA read from the CDR3 is TGTGCCAGCAGCGTAGGGCTAGCGGGAGATTTTCCGAACACCGGGGAG.

This clone counts as medium-sized by frequency. Sequencing ends 3 residues short of the CDR3 end; the germline J gene provides the rest. The chain joins TRBV29-1 to TRBJ2-5; the D is unclear. From germline, CDR1 is SQVTM and CDR2 ANQGSEA. The CDR3 loop spans 14 amino acids. With 4 bases removed from V and 0 bases from J, the gap between germline ends came to 12 bases. The CDR3 DNA, read in part, is TGCAGCGTTGTCGATAGGGCCTACCAAGAGACC. Its translation is CSVVDRAYQET. The complete CDR3 reads CSVVDRAYQETQYF.

About this clone: The CDR3 end is not reached by the read, which stops 3 residues before it; the germline J gene fills it in. The rearrangement links TRBV20-1 to TRBJ1-5; 9 nucleotides agree with TRBD1. Losses at the gene ends were 5 bases for V and 0 bases for J; bases not matched to a gene: 8. The CDR3 is 16 residues long. In germline, CDR1 is DFQATT, CDR2 SNEGSKA (reference sequence). CDR3 DNA (partial): TGCAGTGCTTCGGACAGGGGAACTTATAGCAATCAGCCC. Protein: CSASDRGTYSNQP. The full CDR3 protein is CSASDRGTYSNQPQHF.

For this clone: The read comes to an end 3 residues before the CDR3 does, leaving the germline J gene to fill in the end. The chain joins TRBV30 to TRBJ1-1; 9 nucleotides align to TRBD1. After removal of 3 bases from V and 1 base from J, the junction contained 9 bases not matched to a gene. The CDR3 sequence is 16 residues long. Per the germline V gene, CDR1 is GTSNPN and CDR2 is SVGIG (reference sequence). The CDR3 spells CAWSSLQGARNTEAFF. CDR3 DNA (partial): TGTGCCTGGAGCTCCTTACAGGGGGCGAGGAACACTGAA.

Comments on this clone: The read terminates 3 residues before the CDR3 end, so the remaining end is supplied by the germline J gene. This chain connects TRBV19 to TRBJ2-3; D not resolved. The CDR3 consists of 14 residues. Germline assignment: CDR1 LNHDA and CDR2 SQIVND (reference sequence). The V end lost 3 bases, the J end lost 2 bases, and 9 bases lay between the germline ends. This CDR3 is CASSIGQSTDTQYF. The sequenced CDR3 bases are TGTGCCAGTAGTATTGGTCAGTCCACAGATACG.

Of note for this clone: Coverage ceases 3 residues before the CDR3 finishes, and the germline J gene fills in the end. The chain recombines TRBV7-9 with TRBJ1-1; possibly TRBD1 for D (6 bases). Germline CDR1 reads SEHNR; CDR2 reads FQNEAQ (reference sequence). The CDR3 covers 14 residues. Trimming shortened V by 4 bases and J by 3 bases, and 12 bases separated the two germline ends. The CDR3 DNA, read in part, is TGTGCCAGCAGCTCGGACAGCGGGGACACTGAA. Its translation is CASSSDSGDTE. The entire CDR3 reads CASSSDSGDTEAFF.

As for this clone: The read comes to an end 3 residues before the CDR3 does, leaving the germline J gene to fill in the end. The chain employs TRBV20-1 and TRBJ1-2; tentative D call: TRBD1 (5 bases). The CDR3 loop spans 17 amino acids. The germline CDR1 and CDR2 sequences are DFQATT and SNEGSKA (reference sequence). CDR3 protein: CSARDSTGTSSRYEYTF. CDR3 DNA, as far as it was read: TGCAGTGCTAGAGATTCCACTGGGACTAGCAGTCGCTACGAG.

Concerning this clone: The read stops 3 residues short of the end of the CDR3; the missing end is completed from the germline J gene. The rearrangement joins TRBV6-2 or TRBV6-3 to TRBJ2-7, with 8 bases that match TRBD1. The V and J ends lost 0 bases and 4 bases, in that order; junction bases with no gene match: 8. CDR3 length equals 16 residues. CDR1 is MNHEY and CDR2 is SVGEGT in the germline V gene. The sequenced CDR3 bases are TGTGCCAGCAGTTACTCGAGGCGGACAGGGAATTACGAG. Encoded protein: CASSYSRRTGNYE. The full CDR3 sequence reads CASSYSRRTGNYEQYF.

Concerning this clone: The CDR3 goes on 3 residues after the read ends, and that part is filled in from the germline J gene. The J gene is TRBJ1-1, the V gene TRBV5-1, with 9 bases matching TRBD1. V was clipped by 0 bases and J by 7 bases; unmatched bases: 10. This CDR3 comprises 16 residues. Germline assignment: CDR1 SGHRS and CDR2 YFSETQ. The CDR3 loop reads CASSLDIRQGVDEAFF. CDR3 bases read: TGCGCCAGCAGCTTGGATATTCGACAGGGGGTCGATGAA.